These 9 T cell receptor beta chains were all obtained from the same sample, sequenced in a study of blood T cell repertoires in COVID-19. Produced via immunoSEQ multiplex PCR; TCRdb's table is partial and in-frame only. The profile shows 200,000 to 250,000 clones, roughly 90% of them singletons. The sample comprised PBMCs or T cells enriched from blood (not recorded which). Every receptor here comes from a woman in her thirties with acute COVID-19.

J is TRBJ2-7 and V is TRBV6-5; a possible D gene is TRBD1 (5 bases). Trimming removed 2 bases at V and 6 bases at J, with 14 bases between. There are 14 residues in the CDR3. Per germline, CDR1 MNHEY and CDR2 SVGAGI. The CDR3 DNA follows: TGTGCCAGCAGTTACACCGGTTTTAGGGGCGAGCAGTACTTC. Amino acids: CASSYTGFRGEQYF.

The chain has TRBV21-1 and TRBJ2-7; TRBD2 is the table's D call and was not checked against the DNA. TRBV21-1 is shown as a pseudogene. The CDR3 contains 12 residues. The CDR3 spells CASTGPSYEQYF. The CDR3 region has the DNA TGTGCCAGCACCGGTCCCTCCTACGAGCAGTACTTC.

The rearrangement uses TRBV6-5 and TRBJ1-1; D gene unclear. Germline values: CDR1 MNHEY, CDR2 SVGAGI. V lost 0 bases and J lost 1, with 9 bases in between. The CDR3 is 15 residues long. The CDR3, as DNA: TGTGCCAGCAGTTACTCATTCGAGGGGAACACTGAAGCTTTCTTT. Translated: CASSYSFEGNTEAFF.

This clone has a single count. This chain connects TRBV27 to TRBJ2-1; 11 nucleotides agree with TRBD1. Losses at the gene ends were 5 bases for V and 6 bases for J; bases not matched to a gene: 9. Germline V CDR1 and CDR2: MNHEY, SMNVEV (reference sequence). This CDR3 region has 16 residues. DNA for the CDR3: TGTGCCAGCAGTATTAAGGGGGACAGGGGGGTCAATGAGCAGTTCTTC. Its protein is CASSIKGDRGVNEQFF.

V gene TRBV29-1 combines with J gene TRBJ2-1; TRBD1 agrees at 7 bases. In germline, CDR1 is SQVTM, CDR2 ANQGSEA. V lost 6 bases, J lost 4 bases, and 3 bases stayed unmatched. The CDR3 covers 12 residues. CDR3 sequence: CSVVGQYNEQFF. In DNA, the CDR3 is TGCAGCGTCGTGGGACAGTACAATGAGCAGTTCTTC.

This rearrangement joins TRBV19 to TRBJ2-3, with D tentatively TRBD2 (6 bases). Trimming stripped 6 bases from V and 3 bases from J, with 25 bases between. The CDR3 sequence is 18 residues long. CDR1 and CDR2 from the germline V gene are LNHDA and SQIVND (reference sequence). The CDR3 DNA is TGTGCCAGTAGGGACTACTTTGAACCGCCACCGGTTACAGATACGCAGTATTTT. Translated: CASRDYFEPPPVTDTQYF.

This chain joins TRBV19 and TRBJ2-1; 13 bases align to TRBD2. Germline loops: CDR1 LNHDA, CDR2 SQIVND (reference sequence). The CDR3 is 17 amino acids. The V and J ends lost 3 bases and 8 bases, in that order; junction bases with no gene match: 10. The CDR3 here is CASSILLAGGPIHEQFF. The DNA for the CDR3 is TGTGCCAGTAGTATCCTACTAGCGGGAGGGCCTATCCATGAGCAGTTCTTC. The full variable domain, its missing parts supplied by reference TRBV19 and TRBJ2-1, is DGGITQSPKYLFRKEGQNVTLSCEQNLNHDAMYWYRQDPGQGLRLIYYSQIVNDFQKGDIAEGYSVSREKKESFPLTVTSAQKNPTAFYLCASSILLAGGPIHEQFFGPGTRLTVL.

V is TRBV5-8 and J is TRBJ1-1; D unresolved. Germline CDR1 SGHTS, CDR2 YDEGEE. V was shortened by 2 bases and J by 5 bases, with 13 bases between the two germline ends. The CDR3 sequence is 14 residues long. CDR3 in DNA: TGTGCCAGCAGCTTTCGGGGATACGGGACTGAAGCTTTCTTT. Its translation is CASSFRGYGTEAFF.

The chain combines TRBV7-2 with TRBJ2-7; 10 bases fit TRBD2. The CDR3 covers 16 residues. Germline CDR1 and CDR2: SGHTA and FQGNSA. After removal of 6 bases from V and 1 base from J, the junction contained 9 bases not matched to a gene. CDR3 region: CASSFLAGDASYEQYF. The CDR3 coding sequence is TGTGCCAGCAGTTTCCTAGCGGGAGATGCTTCCTACGAGCAGTACTTC.